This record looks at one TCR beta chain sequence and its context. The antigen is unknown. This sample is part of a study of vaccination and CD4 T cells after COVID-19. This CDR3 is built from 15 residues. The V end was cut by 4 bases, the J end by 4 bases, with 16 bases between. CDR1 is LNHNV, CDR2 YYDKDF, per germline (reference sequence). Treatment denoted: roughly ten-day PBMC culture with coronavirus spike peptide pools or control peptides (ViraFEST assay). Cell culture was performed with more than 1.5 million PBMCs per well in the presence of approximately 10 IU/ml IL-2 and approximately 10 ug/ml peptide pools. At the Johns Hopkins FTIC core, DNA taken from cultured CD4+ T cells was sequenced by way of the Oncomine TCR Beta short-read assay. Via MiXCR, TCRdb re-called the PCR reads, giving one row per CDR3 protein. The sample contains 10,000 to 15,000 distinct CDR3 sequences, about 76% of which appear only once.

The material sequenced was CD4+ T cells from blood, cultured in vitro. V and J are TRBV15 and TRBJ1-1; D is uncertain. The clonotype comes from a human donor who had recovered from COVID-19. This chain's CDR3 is CATSKHFDLGTEAFF. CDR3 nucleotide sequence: TGTGCCACCAGCAAACACTTCGACCTGGGCACTGAAGCTTTCTTT.